This T cell receptor beta chain was captured in a study of blood T cell repertoires in COVID-19 (dated by TCRdb to the early 2020s). Regarding the research as a whole: Samples covering the acute and convalescent phases of COVID-19 were provided by collaborators in the United States, Italy and Spain. Where HLA class I and class II types were available, the types were taken from metadata supplied by the sample provider, not from assay-based typing. Nearly every sample came with metadata listing a de-identified subject ID, COVID-19 status, age in years and sex. The repertoires were made available in a free public database intended to serve as a resource for research on the immune response to SARS-CoV-2. Deeply sampled blood TCRbeta repertoires from subjects exposed to, actively infected with, or recovered from COVID-19 were included in the dataset. The prospective study material was composed of cDNA or gDNA derived from T cells, B-cell-depleted T cells, or PBMCs. The samples were drawn from two sources: the first 160 participants of the ongoing ImmuneRACE study, and about 1,300 subjects contributed by 6 global collaborators. Broad study findings and their caveats: The amount of clinical and demographic metadata varied by source and participant and was provided uncurated.

Via the germline V gene, CDR1 is ENHRY and CDR2 SYGVKD. From cysteine to phenylalanine, the CDR3 is 15 amino acids long. This entry keeps only the CDR3 DNA: 45 bases, framed from base 1. V trim: 2 bases; J trim: 8 bases; unmatched bases: 8. Worth noting for this clone: Which antigen it targets is not known. No base qualities exist here, and no much larger clone lies one base off it.

The immunoSEQ Assay, a bias-controlled multiplex PCR, was used to amplify TCRbeta CDR3 regions from genomic DNA. Per the authors' processing: The number of nucleated cells in each sample was estimated from the amplification of reference gene primers within the assay. Sequence reads were collapsed and filtered to measure the absolute abundance of every unique TCRbeta CDR3 rearrangement. For each sample, productive Simpson clonality was calculated as the square root of Simpson's diversity index across productive rearrangements. TCRdb's version of the immuneACCESS table is confined to in-frame rearrangements and falls short of the full clone set. An unresolved V gene accounts for under half of the shortfall where checked; the remainder is of unknown origin. V, J and clone size are those of that table, while D and trimming were read from the DNA. A total of around 110,000 clones appear in this sample, around four fifths of them only once. Approximately 2.5% of the sample is in the top ten clones.

Each collaborating institution followed its own protocols to collect whole blood in K2EDTA tubes. For TCRbeta analysis, collaborators shipped samples as frozen whole blood, isolated PBMCs, or DNA extracted from either of those sample types. The sequence joins TRBV10-3 to TRBJ1-2, with 10 bases aligning to TRBD1. Sequencing was done on a sample of peripheral blood. The TCR sequence derives from a man aged 25 to 40 with acute or convalescent COVID-19. The CDR3 protein is CAISERQGAYNGYTF. The nucleotide sequence is TGTGCCATCAGTGAGCGACAGGGGGCTTATAACGGCTACACCTTC.